This is a list of T cell receptor beta chains from one sample in a study of CD8 T cells in ankylosing spondylitis. TCRdb redid the calling of the 5' RACE reads with MiXCR, one entry per CDR3 protein. The table has 110,000 to 150,000 distinct CDR3 sequences, roughly 7.7% seen once; the top ten hold 6% to 9.5%. Material: synovial fluid, either unsorted or a sorted T cell fraction (not recorded which). Receptor source: a male donor with ankylosing spondylitis. Each CDR3 is given with its conserved first and last residue. Fields, in order: clone size, D gene, J gene, CDR3 length, V gene, CDR3 protein, CDR3 DNA. D genes are given only for firm matches. Size tells how often a clone was seen (once, few, many) or the class of an expanded clone, and some rows leave it out.

.,TRBD1,TRBJ2-7,11,TRBV30,CAWSRGRGQYF,TGTGCCTGGAGTAGGGGGCGCGGGCAGTACTTC
many,TRBD1,TRBJ2-7,14,TRBV7-9,CASSRDSLSYEQYF,TGTGCCAGCAGCCGGGACAGCCTCTCCTACGAGCAGTACTTC
many,TRBD1,TRBJ1-4,13,TRBV29-1,CSVETGTDEKLFF,TGCAGCGTCGAGACAGGGACGGATGAAAAACTGTTTTTT
.,.,TRBJ2-2,15,TRBV9,CASSPRGASVGELFF,TGTGCCAGCAGCCCCCGCGGGGCGTCGGTCGGGGAGCTGTTTTTT
many,.,TRBJ1-5,12,TRBV7-8,CASSLDRWPQHF,TGTGCCAGCAGCTTAGATCGGTGGCCCCAGCATTTT
many,TRBD1,TRBJ1-2,15,TRBV12-3/TRBV12-4,CASSPGTGPNYGYTF,TGTGCCAGCAGCCCCGGGACAGGCCCTAACTATGGCTACACCTTC
.,TRBD2,TRBJ2-7,13,TRBV7-2,CASSFRDYYEQYF,TGTGCCAGCAGCTTCAGGGACTACTACGAGCAGTACTTC
.,TRBD1,TRBJ2-1,15,TRBV10-3,CAIRAPGGANNEQFF,TGTGCCATCAGAGCGCCAGGGGGCGCTAACAATGAGCAGTTCTTC
many,.,TRBJ2-3,11,TRBV12-3/TRBV12-4,CASSLVDTQYF,TGTGCCAGCAGTCTAGTGGATACGCAGTATTTT
many,.,TRBJ1-3,14,TRBV25-1,CASSLGHSGNTIYF,TGTGCCAGCAGTCTTGGACACTCTGGAAACACCATATATTTT
many,TRBD1,TRBJ1-1,13,TRBV7-2,CASSTGQGTEAFF,TGTGCCAGCAGCACGGGACAGGGGACTGAAGCTTTCTTT
many,TRBD1,TRBJ1-2,13,TRBV18,CASSPDRVYGYTF,TGTGCCAGCTCACCGGACAGGGTCTATGGCTACACCTTC
.,.,TRBJ2-5,13,TRBV18,CASSPTYQETQYF,TGTGCCAGCTCACCCACATACCAAGAGACCCAGTACTTC
few,TRBD2,TRBJ2-4,17,TRBV7-2,CASSLAREDGAKNIQYF,TGTGCCAGCAGCTTAGCGCGGGAGGACGGAGCCAAAAACATTCAGTACTTC
few,.,TRBJ1-1,15,TRBV5-6,CASSYQGFYEYEAFF,TGTGCCAGCAGCTACCAGGGGTTCTATGAATACGAAGCTTTCTTT
.,.,TRBJ2-4,12,TRBV2,CASSEEGSIQYF,TGTGCCAGCAGTGAGGAAGGGAGCATTCAGTACTTC
many,TRBD1,TRBJ2-3,11,TRBV5-1,CASGQGDTQYF,TGCGCCAGCGGACAGGGAGATACGCAGTATTTT
.,TRBD1,TRBJ2-2,14,TRBV7-8,CASSLGQDCGELFF,TGTGCCAGCAGCCTTGGACAGGACTGCGGGGAGCTGTTTTTT
.,TRBD2,TRBJ2-7,14,TRBV6-1,CASSGLAGGYRQYF,TGTGCCAGCAGCGGACTAGCGGGAGGGTACCGGCAGTACTTC